This T cell receptor beta chain was observed in a study of blood T cell repertoires in COVID-19. Study-wide context: PBMCs, B-cell-depleted T cells, or T cells provided the cDNA or gDNA that made up the material.

With 3 bases removed from V and 1 base from J, the gap between germline ends came to 9 bases. The length of the CDR3 is 14 residues. In germline, CDR1 is KGHSH, CDR2 LQKENI. Per the study methods: Reference gene primer amplification gave nucleated cell count estimates. TCRdb's copy holds only in-frame clones and misses some; the assay was immunoSEQ multiplex PCR. D and trimming come from the DNA, and the V and J calls and clone size come from that table. This sample yields approximately 390,000 clones, of which approximately 91% are seen a single time; about 2.1% belongs to the top ten. Recruitment covered roughly 22 US areas and drew participants whose ages spanned about 18 to 89 years.

The receptor's source is a woman aged 40 to 50 with acute COVID-19. Sequencing used PBMCs or T cells enriched from blood (not recorded which). The chain is built from TRBV18 and TRBJ1-1, with D possibly being TRBD1 (6 bases). The CDR3 DNA reads as TGTGCCAGCTCACCCCAGACAGGGAACACTGAAGCTTTCTTT. Its translation: CASSPQTGNTEAFF. Full variable domain (missing parts from reference TRBV18 and TRBJ1-1): NAGVMQNPRHLVRRRGQEARLRCSPMKGHSHVYWYRQLPEEGLKFMVYLQKENIIDESGMPKERFSAEFPKEGPSILRIQQVVRGDSAAYFCASSPQTGNTEAFFGQGTRLTVV.